This T cell receptor beta chain was observed in a study of PD-1 blockade in classical Hodgkin lymphoma. About the research overall: Treatment was intravenous nivolumab, 3 mg/kg every 2 weeks, until progression. Study-wide points: TCR diversity in CD4+, not CD8+, cells rose significantly by C4D1. Relapsed/refractory patients reportedly had the lowest baseline TCR diversity, below newly diagnosed patients, who were below healthy donors.

On this clone: Antigen unknown.

Germline V gene lookup returns CDR1 GTSNPN and CDR2 SVGIG (reference sequence). The V end lost 2 bases, the J end lost 5 bases, and 6 bases lay between the germline ends. CDR3 length: 11 amino acids. The table came from immunoSEQ multiplex PCR; TCRdb's copy has only in-frame clones and leaves some out. This table has around 13,000 clones, about 88% appearing once. Time point noted: cycle 4 day 1 (C4D1), after about 6 weeks of nivolumab. Brentuximab vedotin exposure varied, and every patient relapsed after autologous stem cell transplantation. Isolation of CD4+ T cells from thawed PBMCs was performed by magnetic negative selection.

This TCR was sampled from a human donor with classical Hodgkin lymphoma. The V and J genes are TRBV30 and TRBJ2-5; D gene unclear. Source: CD4+ T cells from blood, taken before the fourth cycle of nivolumab. The CDR3 here is CAWSIVETQYF. DNA for the CDR3: TGTGCCTGGAGTATCGTGGAGACCCAGTACTTC. Looking up the rest from reference TRBV30 and TRBJ2-5 gives the full variable domain: SQTIHQWPATLVQPVGSPLSLECTVEGTSNPNLYWYRQAAGRGLQLLFYSVGIGQISSEVPQNLSASRPQDRQFILSSKKLLLSDSGFYLCAWSIVETQYFGPGTRLLVL.